This T cell receptor (beta chain) was sequenced for a study of blood T cell repertoires in COVID-19. Study-wide context: COVID-19 samples from acute and convalescent phases originated in the United States, Italy and Spain. From T cells, B-cell-depleted T cells, or PBMCs came the material, which was cDNA or gDNA.

As handled by the study authors: The authors estimated nucleated cell counts from reference gene primer amplification. The repertoire was sequenced with immunoSEQ multiplex PCR; TCRdb's copy has only in-frame clones and lacks some. V and J calls and clone size are as listed in that table; D and trimming were resolved from the DNA. The sample has some 220,000 clones, approximately 91% seen once. Seattle patients were enrolled during active infection and followed longitudinally. The clonotype originates from a man aged 25 to 45 with COVID-19, enrolled during active disease. The sample taken for sequencing was peripheral blood.

CDR3 sequence reads: CASSSQDRENNQPQHF. As DNA, the CDR3 is TGTGCCAGCAGCTCTCAGGACAGGGAAAACAATCAGCCCCAGCATTTT. This chain joins TRBV7-2 and TRBJ1-5; 8 nucleotides align to TRBD1. The CDR3 has 16 residues. J lost 3 bases, V lost 4 bases, and 8 bases had no gene match. Looked up from germline, CDR1 is SGHTA and CDR2 is FQGNSA.